Many counts were recorded for the clone carrying this TCR beta chain. Germline loops: CDR1 SGDLS, CDR2 YYNGEE. The CDR3 extends over 15 amino acids. The V segment lost 0 bases and the J segment 6 bases; nucleotides outside the gene matches: 5. This sample is drawn from a study of T cells after yellow fever vaccination. A universal primer site and UMIs were added as TCR cDNA was made by 5'RACE template switching. TCRdb re-analysed the 5' RACE reads in MiXCR, keeping a single row per CDR3 protein. Among some 220,000 distinct CDR3 sequences listed, more than 3% were seen once. V gene TRBV9 combines with J gene TRBJ2-1; 8 nucleotides align to TRBD2. The sequence was obtained from a man younger than 30 who received the YFV17D yellow fever vaccine. The specimen comprised CD4+ T cells sorted from PBMCs, sampled 10 days after the yellow fever booster vaccination. The CDR3 loop reads CASSVGGGGPNEQFF. The CDR3 DNA sequence: TGTGCCAGCAGCGTAGGAGGCGGGGGGCCCAATGAGCAGTTCTTC. Complete variable domain (other parts from reference TRBV9 and TRBJ2-1): DSGVTQTPKHLITATGQRVTLRCSPRSGDLSVYWYQQSLDQGLQFLIQYYNGEERAKGNILERFSAQQFPDLHSELNLSSLELGDSALYFCASSVGGGGPNEQFFGPGTRLTVL.